These 15 T cell receptor beta chains came from one sample sequenced in a study of blood T cell repertoires in COVID-19. Sequencing used immunoSEQ multiplex PCR; TCRdb keeps in-frame clones, though not all of them. The sample has under 85,000 clones; approximately 85% are singletons. Sequencing input: peripheral blood. The receptors stem from a man aged 80 or over with acute or convalescent COVID-19.

There are a few counts of this clone. V usage is TRBV7-2 and J usage is TRBJ1-4, with D possibly matching TRBD1 (5 bases). CDR1 is SGHTA and CDR2 is FQGNSA in the germline V gene. The CDR3 sequence is 14 residues long. V was clipped by 1 base and J by 12 bases, with 15 bases between them. CDR3 protein: CASSLDQGKGELFF. CDR3 bases: TGTGCCAGCAGCTTAGATCAGGGAAAAGGGGAACTGTTTTTT. Variable domain in full (rest from reference TRBV7-2 and TRBJ1-4): GAGVSQSPSNKVTEKGKDVELRCDPISGHTALYWYRQSLGQGLEFLIYFQGNSAPDKSGLPSDRFSAERTGGSVSTLTIQRTQQEDSAVYLCASSLDQGKGELFFGSGTQLSVL.

The genes are TRBV3-1 (or the pseudogene TRBV3-2) and TRBJ2-3, with D perhaps TRBD2 (6 bases). The germline CDR1 and CDR2 sequences are LGHDT and YNNKEL (reference sequence). Trimming cost V 2 bases and J 5 bases, with 17 bases left between them. The CDR3 is 16 amino acids. The CDR3 DNA reads TGTGCCAGCAGCCAACGGACTATAGAGACCCGAGATACGCAGTATTTT. Its protein product is CASSQRTIETRDTQYF.

This chain connects TRBV4-3 to TRBJ2-2; D may be TRBD2 (6 bases). Germline V CDR1 and CDR2: LGHNA, YSLEER. V was trimmed by 1 base and J by 6 bases, leaving 12 bases between them. The CDR3 extends over 15 amino acids. The CDR3 loop is CASSQVPGVAGELFF. CDR3 DNA: TGCGCCAGCAGCCAAGTTCCGGGGGTGGCCGGGGAGCTGTTTTTT.

This chain connects TRBV3-1 (or the pseudogene TRBV3-2) to TRBJ1-3, with 9 bases that match TRBD1. CDR3 size: 16 residues. With 4 bases clipped from V and 3 bases from J, the junction kept 7 bases outside the gene matches. Germline lookup yields CDR1 LGHDT and CDR2 YNNKEL (reference sequence). In DNA, the CDR3 is TGTGCCAGCAGCCCCATACCGGGACAGGGTGGAAACACCATATATTTT. This sequence encodes CASSPIPGQGGNTIYF.

This clone appeared a few times. V is TRBV6-5 and J is TRBJ2-3, with 12 bases aligning to TRBD2. Germline CDR1 reads MNHEY; CDR2 reads SVGAGI. The CDR3 is 16 residues long. V was pared by 2 bases and J by 10 bases, with 10 bases of the junction left unmatched. The CDR3 protein is CASSYRSTSGGGAQYF. CDR3 DNA sequence: TGTGCCAGCAGTTACCGGTCGACTAGCGGGGGAGGTGCGCAGTATTTT.

This rearrangement joins TRBV2 to TRBJ1-1; 9 nucleotides line up with TRBD1. Germline CDR1 is SNHLY and CDR2 is FYNNEI. CDR3 size: 15 residues. J lost 6 bases, V lost 4 bases, and 9 bases had no gene match. DNA for the CDR3: TGTGCCAGCAGTGCTCCGGGACAGGGAAGTTCTGAAGCTTTCTTT. This gives the protein CASSAPGQGSSEAFF.

This chain uses TRBV16 with TRBJ2-1, with a possible D match to TRBD1 (6 bases). The CDR3 length is 15 residues. The V gene's germline CDR1 is KGHSY and CDR2 FQNENV. V was shortened by 3 bases and J by 2 bases, with 11 bases between the two germline ends. The CDR3 sequence: CASSHFEGAYNEQFF. The CDR3 nucleotides read TGTGCCAGCAGCCACTTCGAGGGGGCCTACAATGAGCAGTTCTTC.

The V and J genes are TRBV2 and TRBJ2-6; D is perhaps TRBD2 (6 bases). Germline CDR1 is SNHLY and CDR2 is FYNNEI. The V end lost 4 bases, the J end lost 0 bases, and 13 bases lay between the germline ends. The CDR3 runs to 17 residues. The CDR3 spells CASSVGGAISGANVLTF. Written as DNA, the CDR3 is TGTGCCAGCAGTGTAGGAGGGGCGATCTCTGGGGCCAACGTCCTGACTTTC.

The chain links TRBV19 to TRBJ2-1; 8 bases are shared with TRBD2. V was clipped by 1 base and J by 10 bases; unmatched bases: 0. This CDR3 region has 12 residues. Germline CDR1 LNHDA, CDR2 SQIVND (reference sequence). CDR3 region: CASSIAGGEQFF. DNA for the CDR3: TGTGCCAGTAGTATAGCGGGAGGGGAGCAGTTCTTC.

The chain recombines TRBV7-3 with TRBJ2-3; D not certain. Trimming took off 2 bases at V and 4 bases at J, with 4 bases between the two ends. The CDR3 covers 12 residues. CDR1 is SGHTA and CDR2 is FQGTGA in the germline V gene. The CDR3 DNA is TGTGCCAGCAGCTTAGAGGCAGATACGCAGTATTTT. Translation gives CASSLEADTQYF.

This rearrangement joins TRBV7-6 to TRBJ2-4, with 7 bases aligning to TRBD1. Germline CDR1 is SGHVS and CDR2 is FNYEAQ. The CDR3 loop spans 15 amino acids. V shed 5 bases, J shed 0 bases, and the junction held 4 bases outside the gene matches. The CDR3 here is CASSLGGLAKNIQYF. In nucleotides, the CDR3 is TGTGCCAGCAGCCTAGGGGGCCTAGCCAAAAACATTCAGTACTTC.

The chain combines TRBV27 with TRBJ2-2; D may be TRBD1 (5 bases). The CDR3 loop spans 16 amino acids. The V gene lost 3 bases and the J gene lost 5 bases, with 16 bases spanning the gap. CDR1 and CDR2 (germline): MNHEY, SMNVEV (reference sequence). The CDR3 nucleotides read TGTGCCAGCAGTTTTTACCCAGGGCGGTCGACCGGGGAGCTGTTTTTT. It yields the protein CASSFYPGRSTGELFF.

V and J are TRBV5-1 and TRBJ1-3; TRBD1 matches 9 bases. CDR1 SGHRS and CDR2 YFSETQ come from the germline V gene. The ends lost 0 bases at V and 7 bases at J; junction bases unmatched: 5. This CDR3 contains 15 residues. This chain's CDR3 is CASSLGTGVANTIYF. CDR3 in DNA: TGCGCCAGCAGCTTGGGGACAGGGGTAGCGAACACCATATATTTT.

This clone was detected once. The chain is built from TRBV5-1 and TRBJ2-7; TRBD2 aligns across 13 bases. With 0 bases clipped from V and 2 bases from J, the junction kept 14 bases outside the gene matches. The CDR3 length is 20 residues. Looked up from germline, CDR1 is SGHRS and CDR2 is YFSETQ. This CDR3 reads CASSLGQPGLAGLFPYEQYF. The CDR3 nucleotides are TGCGCCAGCAGCTTGGGACAACCGGGACTAGCGGGGCTCTTTCCCTACGAGCAGTACTTC.

The chain links TRBV11-1 to TRBJ2-3; 9 bases map to TRBD2. With V trimmed by 6 bases and J by 6 bases, 7 bases remained unmatched. Germline values: CDR1 SGHAT, CDR2 FQDESV (reference sequence). CDR3 size: 14 residues. Written as DNA, the CDR3 is TGTGCCAGCAGTTTCGGACTAGCGATGGATACGCAGTATTTT. The encoded protein is CASSFGLAMDTQYF. The whole variable domain, filled in from reference TRBV11-1 and TRBJ2-3, reads EAEVAQSPRYKITEKSQAVAFWCDPISGHATLYWYRQILGQGPELLVQFQDESVVDDSQLPKDRFSAERLKGVDSTLKIQPAELGDSAMYLCASSFGLAMDTQYFGPGTRLTVL.